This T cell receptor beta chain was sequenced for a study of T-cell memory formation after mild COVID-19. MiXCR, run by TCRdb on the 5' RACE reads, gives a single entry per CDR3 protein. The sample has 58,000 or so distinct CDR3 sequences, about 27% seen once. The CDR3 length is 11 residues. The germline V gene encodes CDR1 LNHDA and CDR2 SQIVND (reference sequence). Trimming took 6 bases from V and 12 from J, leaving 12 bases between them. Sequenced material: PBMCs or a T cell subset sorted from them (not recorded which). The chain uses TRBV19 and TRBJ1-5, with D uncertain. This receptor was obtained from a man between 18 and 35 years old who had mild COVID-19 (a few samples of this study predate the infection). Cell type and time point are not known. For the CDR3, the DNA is TGTGCCAGTAGGGAGAGCTGGGACCAGCATTTT. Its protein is CASRESWDQHF.